The TCR beta chain described here comes from a study of human T cells and chemical hapten exposure. Looking at the study overall: Sensitization was performed using 2% DPC on a roughly 2 cm by roughly 2 cm upper inner arm skin site. Each patch test put 0.01% DPC on the upper back, and results were read at 6 days.

TCRdb passed the RACE reads through MiXCR, listing each CDR3 protein once. This table has a few hundred thousand distinct CDR3 sequences, roughly 6% appearing once. The CDR3 loop spans 16 amino acids. V lost 0 bases to trimming and J lost 3 bases; unmatched junction nucleotides: 5. Time point specified: patch test 2, 6 weeks after DPC sensitization. Treatment described: therapeutic diphenylcyclopropenone sensitization with weekly scalp DPC. The chain has TRBV12-3 or TRBV12-4 and TRBJ1-2; 9 bases fit TRBD1. Sequencing used whole blood, obtained in connection with sensitization to the hapten diphenylcyclopropenone (DPC). The TCR was taken from a woman aged 18-29 years with alopecia areata. Some clones in this sample may be carry-over from other donors' samples. Written as DNA, the CDR3 is TGTGCCAGCAGTTTAGCGACAGGGGGACCCTACTATGGCTACACCTTC. This codes for CASSLATGGPYYGYTF.